This T cell receptor (beta chain) was captured in a study of T cell responses to AZD1222 COVID-19 vaccine. In the study overall: Doses given second, at about 4 or about 12 weeks, were pooled.

On this clone itself: Antigen: not known. One end of the junction is discordant with germline, which a read error may explain.

This CDR3 contains 16 residues. CDR1 and CDR2 (germline): SSHAT, FNYEAQ (reference sequence). Generated by immunoSEQ multiplex PCR, the TCRdb table keeps only in-frame clones and is missing some. The repertoire holds 99,000 or so clones, with 70% to 90% as singletons. Study-level results: The number of AZD1222 recipients seropositive at baseline was only 5 to 7. Receipt of two AZD1222 doses was followed by a rise in Spike-specific TCR breadth and depth.

The TCR was taken from an adult in good health. V and J are TRBV7-7 and TRBJ1-1; D unclear. Sample: peripheral blood, taken on day 0 of AZD1222 vaccination. The CDR3 coding sequence is TGTGCTAGCAGCTCTCTTTATGGACCTGAGGACCCTGAAGCTTTCTTT. Translation: CASSSLYGPEDPEAFF. The variable domain in full, with the rest retrieved from reference TRBV7-7 and TRBJ1-1, is GAGVSQSPRYKVTKRGQDVTLRCDPISSHATLYWYQQALGQGPEFLTYFNYEAQPDKSGLPSDRFSAERPEGSISTLTIQRTEQRDSAMYRCASSSLYGPEDPEAFFGQGTRLTVV.